This TCR beta chain was observed in a study of technical replicates of blood from a handful of donors. Germline V CDR1 and CDR2: SGHDT, YYEEEE. V was shortened by 1 base and J by 3 bases, with 17 bases between the two germline ends. CDR3 length: 16 residues. Data came from immunoSEQ multiplex PCR; TCRdb stores just in-frame clones and leaves some out. Of 50,000 to 70,000 clones in the sample, 85% to 95% were seen once. V is TRBV5-6 and J is TRBJ2-7, with D possibly matching TRBD2 (6 bases). This receptor was obtained from a human donor in good health. Some clones in this sample may be carry-over from other donors' samples. Material: PBMCs. CDR3 in amino acids: CASSLRGGTTGYEQYF. The CDR3 coding sequence is TGTGCCAGCAGCTTGAGGGGCGGGACGACGGGCTACGAGCAGTACTTC. The full variable domain, completed using reference TRBV5-6 and TRBJ2-7, is DAGVTQSPTHLIKTRGQQVTLRCSPKSGHDTVSWYQQALGQGPQFIFQYYEEEERQRGNFPDRFSGHQFPNYSSELNVNALLLGDSALYLCASSLRGGTTGYEQYFGPGTRLTVT.